This TCR beta chain stems from a study of blood T cell repertoires in COVID-19. Overall study context: Sites across the United States, Italy and Spain contributed samples from acute and convalescent COVID-19.

In the study's own analysis: Reference gene primer amplification in the assay estimated nucleated cell counts. TCRdb's copy holds only in-frame clones and misses some; the assay was immunoSEQ multiplex PCR. V, J and clone size were drawn from that table, and D and trimming were deduced from the DNA. Among some 150,000 clones, about nine tenths were seen once, and the ten largest hold less than 0.95%. The CDR3 totals 12 residues. This chain connects TRBV21-1 to TRBJ1-2; the table's D call of TRBD1 was not tested on the DNA. TRBV21-1 is described as a pseudogene. Input material: peripheral blood. This TCR came from a woman between 50 and 59 years old with acute or convalescent COVID-19. CDR3 amino acids: CASSNRVHGYTF. DNA for the CDR3: TGTGCCAGCAGTAACAGGGTTCATGGCTACACCTTC.